This T cell receptor beta chain was obtained from a study of T cells after yellow fever vaccination. In the study overall: SMART-Seq v4 Ultra Low Input served to prepare low-cell-number fractions. Findings of the study overall: After the booster, roughly 96% of CD4 and more than 75% of CD8 primary-response clones were re-detected. Abundant clonotypes from the bulk population could contaminate FACS-sorted repertoires.

Trimming pared 8 bases from V and 1 base from J, leaving 14 bases between. CDR3 length: 14 amino acids. Germline assignment: CDR1 MDHEN and CDR2 SYDVKM. There are a few counts of this clonotype. Its cognate antigen is unknown. Using its own MiXCR run on the 5' RACE reads, TCRdb lists one record per CDR3 protein. The sample holds 300,000 to 400,000 distinct CDR3 sequences, about 4% seen once. The TCR originated in a man younger than 35 who received the YFV17D yellow fever vaccine. The rearrangement uses TRBV28 and TRBJ1-1, with D possibly matching TRBD1 (6 bases). The sample consisted of PBMCs, taken 5 days after the yellow fever booster vaccination. The CDR3 DNA sequence: TGTGCCAGCCGACGGGGGGGCCCGAACACTGAAGCTTTCTTT. This encodes CASRRGGPNTEAFF. Complete variable domain (other parts from reference TRBV28 and TRBJ1-1): DVKVTQSSRYLVKRTGEKVFLECVQDMDHENMFWYRQDPGLGLRLIYFSYDVKMKEKGDIPEGYSVSREKKERFSLILESASTNQTSMYLCASRRGGPNTEAFFGQGTRLTVV.